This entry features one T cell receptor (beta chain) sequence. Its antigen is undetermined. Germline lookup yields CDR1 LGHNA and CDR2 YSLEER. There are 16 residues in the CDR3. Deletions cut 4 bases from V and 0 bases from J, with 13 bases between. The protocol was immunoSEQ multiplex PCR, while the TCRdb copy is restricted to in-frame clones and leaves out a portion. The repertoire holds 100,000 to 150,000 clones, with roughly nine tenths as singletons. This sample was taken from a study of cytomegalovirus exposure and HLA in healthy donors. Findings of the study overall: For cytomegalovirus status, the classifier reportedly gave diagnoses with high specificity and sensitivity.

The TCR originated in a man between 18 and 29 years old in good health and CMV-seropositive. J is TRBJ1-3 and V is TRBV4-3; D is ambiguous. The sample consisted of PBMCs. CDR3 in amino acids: CASSLNPRGSGNTIYF. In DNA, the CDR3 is TGCGCCAGCAGCCTAAACCCCCGAGGCTCTGGAAACACCATATATTTT.